This TCR beta chain is from a study of blood T cell repertoires in COVID-19. Study-level background: Sites across the United States, Italy and Spain contributed samples from acute and convalescent COVID-19. In each case, the material was cDNA or gDNA derived from T cells, B-cell-depleted T cells, or PBMCs.

The table came from immunoSEQ multiplex PCR; TCRdb's copy has only in-frame clones and leaves some out. In the table there are about 56,000 clones, roughly 89% of which are singletons. The V and J ends lost 1 base and 5 bases respectively, with 12 bases between them. Per the germline V gene, CDR1 is GTSNPN and CDR2 is SVGIG (reference sequence). The CDR3 has 14 amino acids. Material for sequencing was peripheral blood. The clonotype originates from an older woman with COVID-19, enrolled during active disease. The V gene is TRBV30, the J gene TRBJ1-5; D call uncertain. The CDR3 loop is CAWSGRRLDQPQHF. The DNA of the CDR3 is TGTGCCTGGAGTGGGAGGCGCCTAGATCAGCCCCAGCATTTT.